This paragraph covers one TCR beta chain sequence. Antigen unknown. CDR1 is SGDLS, CDR2 YYNGEE, per germline. The CDR3 sequence is 15 residues long. J was trimmed by 4 bases and V by 4 bases; bases with no gene match: 10. The assay was immunoSEQ multiplex PCR, and TCRdb's table has in-frame clones only and misses some. The sample holds around 72,000 clones; 82% are singletons and the top ten take roughly 0.4%. The sample belongs to a study of OX40 agonist ivuxolimab in advanced cancers. Study at large: As their treatment, patients were administered ivuxolimab, an agonistic anti-OX40 (CD134) antibody. Study-level points and caveats: Low clonal expansion, among the lowest seen, marked partial responders at 0.1-3.0 mg/kg.

This receptor was identified in an adult with an advanced solid tumor such as melanoma, head and neck, liver or kidney cancer. This sequence joins TRBV9 and TRBJ2-7; 8 positions match TRBD1. Sequencing was performed on CD4+ or CD8+ T cells sorted from blood, taken in a trial of the OX40 agonist ivuxolimab. The DNA of the CDR3 is TGTGCCAGCAGCAAAGGACAGGGTAGAGGATACGAGCAGTACTTC. It codes for CASSKGQGRGYEQYF.